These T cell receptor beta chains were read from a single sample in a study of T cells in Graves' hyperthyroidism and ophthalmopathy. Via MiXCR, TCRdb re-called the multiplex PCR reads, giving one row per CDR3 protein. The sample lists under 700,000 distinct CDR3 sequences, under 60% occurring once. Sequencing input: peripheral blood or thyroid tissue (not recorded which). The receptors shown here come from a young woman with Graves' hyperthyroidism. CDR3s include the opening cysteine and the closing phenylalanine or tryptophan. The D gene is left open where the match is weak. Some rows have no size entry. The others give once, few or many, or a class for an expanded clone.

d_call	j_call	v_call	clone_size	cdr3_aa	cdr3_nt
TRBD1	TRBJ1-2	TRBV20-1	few	CSASTGAVGYGYTF	TGCAGTGCGTCTACAGGGGCGGTAGGGTATGGCTACACCTTC
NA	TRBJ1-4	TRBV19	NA	CASGGGRRREKLFF	TGTGCCAGCGGAGGGGGGAGACGACGCGAAAAACTGTTTTTT
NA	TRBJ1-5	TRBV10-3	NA	CASTLDGQPQHF	TGTGCCAGCACCCTCGATGGCCAGCCCCAGCATTTT
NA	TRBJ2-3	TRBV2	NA	CASSVGLLGTQYF	TGTGCCAGCAGTGTGGGCCTATTGGGTACGCAGTATTTT
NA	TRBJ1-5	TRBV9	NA	CASSYDTANQPQHF	TGTGCCAGCAGTTATGACACAGCAAATCAGCCCCAGCATTTT
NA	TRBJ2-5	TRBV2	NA	CASSAPDSRQETQYF	TGTGCCAGCAGTGCCCCCGACAGCCGCCAAGAGACCCAGTACTTC
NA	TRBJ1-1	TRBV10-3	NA	CASRCQDWGTEAFF	TGTGCCAGCAGATGTCAGGACTGGGGCACTGAAGCTTTCTTT
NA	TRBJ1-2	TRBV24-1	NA	CATSDHGQRVNYGYTF	TGTGCCACCAGTGATCACGGACAGAGAGTTAACTATGGCTACACCTTC
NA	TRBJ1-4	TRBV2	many	CASQRDYVGNEKLFF	TGTGCCAGCCAAAGGGACTACGTAGGGAATGAAAAACTGTTTTTT
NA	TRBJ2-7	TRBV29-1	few	CSVGEGEQYF	TGCAGCGTGGGAGAAGGGGAGCAGTACTTC
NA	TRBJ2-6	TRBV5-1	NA	CASSITGPGANVLTF	TGCGCCAGCAGCATTACAGGGCCTGGGGCCAACGTCCTGACTTTC
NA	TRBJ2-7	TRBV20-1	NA	CSAAGTETYEQYF	TGCAGTGCCGCCGGGACCGAGACCTACGAGCAGTACTTC
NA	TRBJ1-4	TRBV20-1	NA	CSANFGRNEKLFF	TGCAGTGCTAATTTTGGGAGGAATGAAAAACTGTTTTTT
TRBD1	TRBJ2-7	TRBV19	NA	CASSGDRHPTYEQYF	TGTGCCAGTAGTGGGGACAGGCACCCCACCTACGAGCAGTACTTC
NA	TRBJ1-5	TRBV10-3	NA	CAISSGTNSNQPQHF	TGTGCCATCAGTTCCGGGACAAATAGCAATCAGCCCCAGCATTTT
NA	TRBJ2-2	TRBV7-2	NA	CASSRGADTGELFF	TGTGCCAGCAGCCGCGGGGCAGACACCGGGGAGCTGTTTTTT
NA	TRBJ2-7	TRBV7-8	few	CASSLAERNTYEQYF	TGTGCCAGCAGCTTAGCAGAAAGAAATACCTACGAGCAGTACTTC
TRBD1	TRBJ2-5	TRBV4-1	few	CASSQTGTGAETQYF	TGCGCCAGCAGCCAAACCGGGACAGGGGCAGAGACCCAGTACTTC
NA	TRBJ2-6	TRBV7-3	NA	CASSFFRGAGANVLTF	TGTGCCAGCAGCTTTTTTCGGGGGGCCGGGGCCAACGTCCTGACTTTC
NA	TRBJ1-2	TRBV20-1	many	CSARDQGSYGYTF	TGCAGTGCTAGAGATCAGGGGTCCTATGGCTACACCTTC
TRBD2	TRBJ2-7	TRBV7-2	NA	CASSGGLAGLSAYEQYF	TGTGCCAGCAGCGGGGGACTAGCGGGACTGTCCGCCTACGAGCAGTACTTC
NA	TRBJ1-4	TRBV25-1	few	CASKSGWANEKLFF	TGTGCCAGCAAATCGGGGTGGGCTAATGAAAAACTGTTTTTT
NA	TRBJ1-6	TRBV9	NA	CASSAQSIASLPLHF	TGTGCCAGCAGCGCACAGAGTATCGCTTCACTTCCCCTCCACTTT
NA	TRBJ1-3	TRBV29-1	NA	CSVTGNAIYF	TGCAGCGTTACGGGGAACGCCATATATTTT
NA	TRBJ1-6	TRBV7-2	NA	CASSLNGNFNSPLHF	TGTGCCAGCAGCTTAAATGGGAATTTTAATTCACCCCTCCACTTT
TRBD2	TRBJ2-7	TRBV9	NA	CASSQVPSGIMNEQYF	TGTGCCAGCAGCCAGGTGCCTAGCGGGATAATGAACGAGCAGTACTTC
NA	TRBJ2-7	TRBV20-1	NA	CSAVATSEQYF	TGCAGTGCTGTGGCGACTAGCGAGCAGTACTTC
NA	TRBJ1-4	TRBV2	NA	CASSPPGGETNEKLFF	TGTGCCAGCTCACCACCGGGCGGGGAGACTAATGAAAAACTGTTTTTT
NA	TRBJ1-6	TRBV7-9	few	CASSLVSGVGSPLHF	TGTGCCAGCAGCTTAGTGTCCGGGGTTGGCTCACCCCTCCACTTT
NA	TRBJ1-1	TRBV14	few	CASSQVSTLNTEAFF	TGTGCCAGCAGCCAAGTTTCCACACTGAACACTGAAGCTTTCTTT
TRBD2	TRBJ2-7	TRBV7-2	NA	CASSLSGGSGTYEQYF	TGTGCCAGCAGCTTAAGTGGCGGGAGTGGAACCTACGAGCAGTACTTC
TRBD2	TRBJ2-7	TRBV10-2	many	CASRPTSGSHYEQYF	TGCGCCAGCAGACCTACTAGCGGGTCTCACTACGAGCAGTACTTC
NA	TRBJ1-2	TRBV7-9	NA	CASSNKADNGYTF	TGTGCCAGCAGCAATAAGGCAGATAATGGCTACACCTTC
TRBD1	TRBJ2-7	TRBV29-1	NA	CSVRDRRTYEQYF	TGCAGCGTCCGGGACAGGAGAACCTACGAGCAGTACTTC
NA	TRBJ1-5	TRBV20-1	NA	CSARGYRNQPQHF	TGCAGTGCCAGGGGATATCGCAATCAGCCCCAGCATTTT
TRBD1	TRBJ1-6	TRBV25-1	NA	CASSERDRDNSPLHF	TGTGCCAGCAGTGAGAGGGACAGGGATAATTCACCCCTCCACTTT
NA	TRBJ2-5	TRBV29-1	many	CSVVDNHQETQYF	TGCAGCGTTGTCGACAATCACCAAGAGACCCAGTACTTC
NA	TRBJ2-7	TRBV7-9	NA	CASSPHLGRVYEQYF	TGTGCCAGCAGCCCTCATCTAGGTAGGGTCTACGAGCAGTACTTC
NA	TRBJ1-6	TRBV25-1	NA	CASRQRYNSPLHF	TGTGCCAGCAGACAGCGATATAATTCACCCCTCCACTTT
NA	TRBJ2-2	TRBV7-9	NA	CASSPSAGELFF	TGTGCCAGCAGCCCTAGCGCCGGGGAGCTGTTTTTT
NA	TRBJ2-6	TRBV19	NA	CASSIRLGANVLTF	TGTGCCAGTAGTATACGACTTGGGGCCAACGTCCTGACTTTC
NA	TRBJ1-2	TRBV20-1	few	CSARDRGRTLYGYTF	TGCAGTGCTAGAGACCGGGGGCGCACTCTCTATGGCTACACCTTC
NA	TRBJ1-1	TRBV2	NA	CASSATQVIEAFF	TGTGCCAGCAGTGCTACACAGGTCATTGAAGCTTTCTTT